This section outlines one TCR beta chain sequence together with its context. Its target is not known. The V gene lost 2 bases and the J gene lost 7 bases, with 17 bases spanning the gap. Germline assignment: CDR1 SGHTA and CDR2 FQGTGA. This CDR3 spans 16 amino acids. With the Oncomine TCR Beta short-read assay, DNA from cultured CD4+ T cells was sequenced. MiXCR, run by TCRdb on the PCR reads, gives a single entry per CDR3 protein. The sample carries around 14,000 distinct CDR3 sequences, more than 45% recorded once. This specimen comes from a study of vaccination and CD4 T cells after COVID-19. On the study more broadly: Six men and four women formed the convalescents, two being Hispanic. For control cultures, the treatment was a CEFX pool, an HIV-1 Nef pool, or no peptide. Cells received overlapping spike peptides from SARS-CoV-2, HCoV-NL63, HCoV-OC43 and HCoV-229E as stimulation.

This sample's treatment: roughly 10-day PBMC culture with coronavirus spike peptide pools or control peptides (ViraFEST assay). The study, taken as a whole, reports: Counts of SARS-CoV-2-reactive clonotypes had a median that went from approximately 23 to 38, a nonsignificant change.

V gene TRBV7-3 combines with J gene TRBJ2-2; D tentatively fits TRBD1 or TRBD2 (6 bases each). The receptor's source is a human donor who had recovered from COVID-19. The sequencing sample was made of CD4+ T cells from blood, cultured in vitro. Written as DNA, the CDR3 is TGTGCCAGCAGCTTACAGGGGCGGGGAATCGACGGGGAGCTGTTTTTT. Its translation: CASSLQGRGIDGELFF.